Listed below are T cell receptor beta chains from one sample, sequenced in a study of radiotherapy plus CTLA-4 blockade in lung cancer. Clones were sequenced by immunoSEQ multiplex PCR, and TCRdb holds only the in-frame ones, with some missing. The sample has around 95,000 clones; about 83% are singletons. This sample comprised peripheral blood, obtained from a patient treated with radiotherapy plus ipilimumab. These receptors came from a human donor with non-small cell lung cancer who had stable disease on radiotherapy plus ipilimumab. CDR3s include the opening cysteine and the closing phenylalanine or tryptophan. D genes are given only for firm matches. Not all rows give a size; the values are once, few, many and, for expanded clones, a class.

DNA	CDR3	V	J	size	D
TGTGCCAGCTCACCACTAGACAGGGCGACCTACAATGAGCAGTTCTTC	CASSPLDRATYNEQFF	TRBV18	TRBJ2-1	NA	TRBD1
TGTGCCTGCTCGGCGGGGCGGTACGAGCAGTACTTC	CACSAGRYEQYF	TRBV30	TRBJ2-7	once	NA
TGTGCCAGCATGCGGGTAGCGGGACAAGAGACCCAGTACTTC	CASMRVAGQETQYF	TRBV6-1	TRBJ2-5	NA	TRBD2
TGTGCCAGCAGCTTAGGGGGCACGATACCGGCCTACGAGCAGTACTTC	CASSLGGTIPAYEQYF	TRBV11-2	TRBJ2-7	NA	NA
TGTGCCTGGAGTACGGGGGCCTATGGCTACACCTTC	CAWSTGAYGYTF	TRBV30	TRBJ1-2	NA	NA
TGTGCCAGCAGCGTGCAGGGAAACCCTGGGGCCAACGTCCTGACTTTC	CASSVQGNPGANVLTF	TRBV7-3	TRBJ2-6	few	NA
TGTGCCATCAGGGAAGCGGGAGGGCCCTACAATGAGCAGTTCTTC	CAIREAGGPYNEQFF	TRBV10-3	TRBJ2-1	NA	TRBD2
TGTGCCAGCAGCTACGGGGGGCCAACCTACAATGAGCAGTTCTTC	CASSYGGPTYNEQFF	TRBV5-8	TRBJ2-1	NA	NA
TGTGCCAGCAGTCCCGCGACAGGCCGTGGCGAAGCTTTCTTT	CASSPATGRGEAFF	TRBV28	TRBJ1-1	once	NA
TGTGCCAGCAGTCGCGCATTTGGCCTACTCAATGAGCAGTTCTTC	CASSRAFGLLNEQFF	TRBV27	TRBJ2-1	NA	NA
TGTGCCAGCAGTTTAACGGGACAGGGGAAATCCGGGGAGCTGTTTTTT	CASSLTGQGKSGELFF	TRBV27	TRBJ2-2	once	TRBD1
TGTGCCAGCAGTTTATCTCGTATCCACGAGCAGTACTTC	CASSLSRIHEQYF	TRBV28	TRBJ2-7	NA	NA
TGTGCCAGCAGCTCCCCCCGGGTTAGCGGGAGATCAACAGATACGCAGTATTTT	CASSSPRVSGRSTDTQYF	TRBV7-9	TRBJ2-3	NA	TRBD2
TGTGCCAGCAAGACTAGCGGGGGGGCCACCGAGCAGTACTTC	CASKTSGGATEQYF	TRBV6-5	TRBJ2-7	NA	TRBD2
TGTGCCACGGAATTGGACAGGAAGGGCACTGAAGCTTTCTTT	CATELDRKGTEAFF	TRBV6-5	TRBJ1-1	NA	TRBD1
TGCGCCAGCAGCCAGGTGGGACGGATCTACGAGCAGTACTTC	CASSQVGRIYEQYF	TRBV4-1	TRBJ2-7	NA	NA
TGTGCCTGGAGAACATCGGCGAATCAGCCCCAGCATTTT	CAWRTSANQPQHF	TRBV30	TRBJ1-5	NA	NA
TGCGCCAGCAGCCAGGGACTAGACTCAGATACGCAGTATTTT	CASSQGLDSDTQYF	TRBV5-1	TRBJ2-3	NA	TRBD2
TGTGCCAGCAGTGAACAGGGTAACCAGCCCCAGCATTTT	CASSEQGNQPQHF	TRBV6-1	TRBJ1-5	NA	NA
TGTGCCAGCAGTGAAGGGTGGTACGAGCAGTACTTC	CASSEGWYEQYF	TRBV6-1	TRBJ2-7	NA	NA
TGTGCCAGCAGCGAGGGCAGTACAGGGGTGAACACTGAAGCTTTCTTT	CASSEGSTGVNTEAFF	TRBV9	TRBJ1-1	NA	TRBD1
TGTGCCAGCGGCACAGATACGCAGTATTTT	CASGTDTQYF	TRBV7-6	TRBJ2-3	once	NA
TGTGCCAGCAGCATACACCCTGACAGGGGGTACAATGAGCAGTTCTTC	CASSIHPDRGYNEQFF	TRBV13	TRBJ2-1	NA	TRBD1
TGTGCCAGCAGTCATCCGGGACCCGGGACCCAGTACTTC	CASSHPGPGTQYF	TRBV14	TRBJ2-5	NA	NA
TGTGCCAGCAGCCGTCCCGGGACAGGGGGCTTGGGTGTCGGCAATCAGCCCCAGCATTTT	CASSRPGTGGLGVGNQPQHF	TRBV7-8	TRBJ1-5	NA	TRBD1
TGTGCCAGCAGCGCAACCCCAGGGGGAGCGCACTATGGCTACACCTTC	CASSATPGGAHYGYTF	TRBV7-3	TRBJ1-2	NA	TRBD1
TGTGCCAGCAGTCCTCGCACAAATAGCAATCAGCCCCAGCATTTT	CASSPRTNSNQPQHF	TRBV28	TRBJ1-5	NA	NA
TGTGCCAGCAGTTATGATAGCGGGGGGGGGACCCAGTACTTC	CASSYDSGGGTQYF	TRBV6-5	TRBJ2-5	few	TRBD2
TGTGCCATCAGTGAGGGGGTAAATAGCAATCAGCCCCAGCATTTT	CAISEGVNSNQPQHF	TRBV10-3	TRBJ1-5	NA	NA
TGTGCCAGCAGCGTAGTTAGCGGGGCGGGGACCCAGTACTTC	CASSVVSGAGTQYF	TRBV9	TRBJ2-5	NA	TRBD2
TGTGCCAGCAGTGACTTGATGGGGGGGCAGTTCTTC	CASSDLMGGQFF	TRBV6-4	TRBJ2-1	few	NA
TGCGCCAGCAGCCGCCGGGAGCGGGGGGGCAGGAATGAGCAGTTCTTC	CASSRRERGGRNEQFF	TRBV5-1	TRBJ2-1	NA	TRBD2
TGTGCCAGCAGCTTGGAGGGACAGGGGGCCTATGAGCAGTTCTTC	CASSLEGQGAYEQFF	TRBV5-4	TRBJ2-1	NA	TRBD1
TGTGCCAGCAGCCCTAGGGCGGGAGGGAGCACAGATACGCAGTATTTT	CASSPRAGGSTDTQYF	TRBV9	TRBJ2-3	NA	TRBD2
TGCGCCAGCAGCCTTCTCCCTGGCGTTTCTGGAAACACCATATATTTT	CASSLLPGVSGNTIYF	TRBV4-1	TRBJ1-3	few	NA
TGTGCCAGCACCGAGGACAGGGGGCGTCAGCCCCAGCATTTT	CASTEDRGRQPQHF	TRBV2	TRBJ1-5	once	TRBD1
TGTGCCAGCAGACAGGGGACTTCTGAAGCTTTCTTT	CASRQGTSEAFF	TRBV2	TRBJ1-1	NA	TRBD1
TGTGCCAGCAGCTCGAATGGCAGGGATGGCTACACCTTC	CASSSNGRDGYTF	TRBV11-2	TRBJ1-2	NA	NA
TGTGCCAGCAGCTCTTACCGGGCGAACACTGAAGCTTTCTTT	CASSSYRANTEAFF	TRBV5-5	TRBJ1-1	NA	NA
TGTGCCAGCAGAAAGGCACCGGGACTAGCGTACGAGCAGTACTTC	CASRKAPGLAYEQYF	TRBV27	TRBJ2-7	NA	TRBD2